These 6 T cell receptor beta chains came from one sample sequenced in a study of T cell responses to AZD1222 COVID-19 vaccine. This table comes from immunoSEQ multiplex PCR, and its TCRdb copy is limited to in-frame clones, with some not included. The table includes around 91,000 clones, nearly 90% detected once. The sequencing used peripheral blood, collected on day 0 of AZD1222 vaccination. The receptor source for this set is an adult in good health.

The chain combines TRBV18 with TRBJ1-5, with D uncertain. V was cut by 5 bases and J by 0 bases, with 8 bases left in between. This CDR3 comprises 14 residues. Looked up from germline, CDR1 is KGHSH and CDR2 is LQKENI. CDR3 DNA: TGTGCCAGCTCATCCGGAAATAGCAATCAGCCCCAGCATTTT. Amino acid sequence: CASSSGNSNQPQHF. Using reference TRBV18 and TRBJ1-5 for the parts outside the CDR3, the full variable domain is NAGVMQNPRHLVRRRGQEARLRCSPMKGHSHVYWYRQLPEEGLKFMVYLQKENIIDESGMPKERFSAEFPKEGPSILRIQQVVRGDSAAYFCASSSGNSNQPQHFGDGTRLSIL.

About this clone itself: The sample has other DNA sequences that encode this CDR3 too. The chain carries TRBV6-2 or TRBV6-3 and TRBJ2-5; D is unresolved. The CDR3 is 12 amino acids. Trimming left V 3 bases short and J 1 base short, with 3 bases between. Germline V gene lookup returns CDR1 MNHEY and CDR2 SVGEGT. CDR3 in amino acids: CASSYFQETQYF. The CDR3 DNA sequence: TGTGCCAGCAGTTATTTCCAAGAGACCCAGTACTTC.

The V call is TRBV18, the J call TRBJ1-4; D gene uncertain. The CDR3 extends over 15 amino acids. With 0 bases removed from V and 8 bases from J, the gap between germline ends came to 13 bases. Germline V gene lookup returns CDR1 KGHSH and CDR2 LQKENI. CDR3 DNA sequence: TGTGCCAGCTCACCACCGGGCCTAAGAGGGGAAAAACTGTTTTTT. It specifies CASSPPGLRGEKLFF.

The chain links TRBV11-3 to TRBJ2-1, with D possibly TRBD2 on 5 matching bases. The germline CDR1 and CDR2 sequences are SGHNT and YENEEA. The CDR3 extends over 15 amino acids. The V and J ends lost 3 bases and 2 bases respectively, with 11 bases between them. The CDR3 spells CASSFGVGTYNEQFF. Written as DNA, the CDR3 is TGTGCCAGCAGCTTTGGAGTCGGGACCTACAATGAGCAGTTCTTC. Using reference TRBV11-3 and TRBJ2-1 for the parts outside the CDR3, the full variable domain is EAGVVQSPRYKIIEKKQPVAFWCNPISGHNTLYWYLQNLGQGPELLIRYENEEAVDDSQLPKDRFSAERLKGVDSTLKIQPAELGDSAVYLCASSFGVGTYNEQFFGPGTRLTVL.

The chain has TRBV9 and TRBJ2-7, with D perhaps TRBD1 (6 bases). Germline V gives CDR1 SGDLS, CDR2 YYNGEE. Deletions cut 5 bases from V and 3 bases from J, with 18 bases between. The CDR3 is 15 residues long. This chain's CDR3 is CASRLQKSRGYEQYF. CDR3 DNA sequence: TGTGCCAGCAGGCTACAAAAGTCCAGGGGCTACGAGCAGTACTTC.

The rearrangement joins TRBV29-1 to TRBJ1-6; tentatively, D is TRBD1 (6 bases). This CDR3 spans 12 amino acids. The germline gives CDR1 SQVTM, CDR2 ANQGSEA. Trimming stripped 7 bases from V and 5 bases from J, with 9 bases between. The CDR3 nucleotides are TGCAGCGCCAGGGGTGATAATTCACCCCTCCACTTT. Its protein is CSARGDNSPLHF.